This entry features one T cell receptor (beta chain) sequence. After removal of 2 bases from V and 4 bases from J, the junction contained 0 bases not matched to a gene. The CDR3 contains 13 residues. In germline, CDR1 is MNHEY, CDR2 SVGAGI. These data originate in a study of somatic mutations in cytotoxic T cells in rheumatoid arthritis. Generated by immunoSEQ multiplex PCR, the TCRdb table keeps only in-frame clones and is missing some. The repertoire has about 11,000 clones, approximately 70% of them found once; the top ten carry about two fifths. This sequence joins TRBV6-5 and TRBJ2-7, with 9 bases lining up with TRBD1. Specimen: CD8+ T cells sorted from blood. The TCR was taken from a man aged 55 to 70 in good health. CDR3 sequence: CASSYGTGYEQYF. CDR3 DNA sequence: TGTGCCAGCAGTTACGGGACAGGGTACGAGCAGTACTTC.